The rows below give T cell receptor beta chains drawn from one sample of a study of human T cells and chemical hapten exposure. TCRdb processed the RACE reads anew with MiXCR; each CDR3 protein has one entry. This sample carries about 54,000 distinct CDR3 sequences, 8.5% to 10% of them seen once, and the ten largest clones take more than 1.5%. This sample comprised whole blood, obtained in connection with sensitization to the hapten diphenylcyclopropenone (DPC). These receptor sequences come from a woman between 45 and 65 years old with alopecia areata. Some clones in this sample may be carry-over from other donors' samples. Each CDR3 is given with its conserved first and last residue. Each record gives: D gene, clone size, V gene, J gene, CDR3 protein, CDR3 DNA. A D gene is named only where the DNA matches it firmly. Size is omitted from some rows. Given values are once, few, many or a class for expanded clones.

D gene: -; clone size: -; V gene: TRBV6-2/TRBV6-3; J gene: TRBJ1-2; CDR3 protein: CASTQPALYDYTF; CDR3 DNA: TGTGCCAGCACCCAACCCGCCCTATATGACTACACCTTC
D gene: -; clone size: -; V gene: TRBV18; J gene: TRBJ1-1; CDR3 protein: CASSPPGKPDLAFF; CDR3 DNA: TGTGCCAGCTCACCGCCCGGAAAACCCGATCTAGCTTTCTTT
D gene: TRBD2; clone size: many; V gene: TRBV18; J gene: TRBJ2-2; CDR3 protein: CASSPSQRERADGELFF; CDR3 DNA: TGTGCCAGCTCACCCTCCCAGCGGGAGAGAGCGGACGGGGAGCTGTTTTTT
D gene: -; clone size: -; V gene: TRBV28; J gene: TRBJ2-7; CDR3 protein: CANPLTWLGSYEQYF; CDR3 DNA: TGTGCCAATCCGCTGACGTGGCTAGGCTCCTACGAGCAGTACTTC
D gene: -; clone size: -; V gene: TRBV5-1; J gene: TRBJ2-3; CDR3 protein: CASSRDPTTDTQYF; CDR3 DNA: TGCGCCAGCAGCCGGGACCCAACTACAGATACGCAGTATTTT
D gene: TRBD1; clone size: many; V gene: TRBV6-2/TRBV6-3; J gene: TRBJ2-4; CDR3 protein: CASSGQGEGFIQYF; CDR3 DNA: TGTGCCAGCAGTGGACAGGGGGAGGGCTTCATTCAGTACTTC
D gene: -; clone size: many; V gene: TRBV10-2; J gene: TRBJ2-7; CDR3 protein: CATTGTEAYEQYF; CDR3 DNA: TGCGCCACCACCGGGACGGAGGCCTACGAGCAGTACTTC
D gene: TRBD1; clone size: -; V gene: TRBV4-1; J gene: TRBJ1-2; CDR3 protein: CASSQPQGYGYTF; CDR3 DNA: TGCGCCAGCAGCCAACCACAGGGGTATGGCTACACCTTC
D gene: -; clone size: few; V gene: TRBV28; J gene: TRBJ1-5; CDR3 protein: CATNQGGSNQPQHF; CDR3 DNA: TGTGCCACCAATCAGGGAGGGAGCAATCAGCCCCAGCATTTT
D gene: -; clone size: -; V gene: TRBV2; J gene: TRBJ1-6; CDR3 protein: CASSPRERESPLHF; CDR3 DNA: TGTGCCAGCAGTCCCCGGGAGCGAGAATCACCCCTCCACTTT
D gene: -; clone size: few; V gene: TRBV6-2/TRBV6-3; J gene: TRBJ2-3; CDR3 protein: CASSGGGLRTDTQYF; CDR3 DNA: TGTGCCAGCAGCGGCGGGGGCCTCCGTACAGATACGCAGTATTTT
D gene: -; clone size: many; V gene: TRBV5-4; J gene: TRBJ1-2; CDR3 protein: CASSLDRRGYGYTF; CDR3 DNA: TGTGCCAGCAGCTTGGATCGGCGTGGCTATGGCTACACCTTC
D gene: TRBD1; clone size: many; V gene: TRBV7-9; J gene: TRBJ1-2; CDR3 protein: CASSLYGDRAGYTF; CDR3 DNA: TGTGCCAGCAGCTTATATGGGGACAGGGCTGGCTACACCTTC
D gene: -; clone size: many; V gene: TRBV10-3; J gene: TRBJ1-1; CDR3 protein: CAISFGETEAFF; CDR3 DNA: TGTGCCATCAGTTTCGGGGAAACTGAAGCTTTCTTT
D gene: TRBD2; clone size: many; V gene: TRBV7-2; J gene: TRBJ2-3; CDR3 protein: CASSFWASGSRGTDTQYF; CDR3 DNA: TGTGCCAGCAGCTTTTGGGCTAGCGGGAGTCGGGGCACAGATACGCAGTATTTT
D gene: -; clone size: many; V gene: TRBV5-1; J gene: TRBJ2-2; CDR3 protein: CASTSLEPNTGELFF; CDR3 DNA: TGCGCCAGCACCTCGTTGGAACCGAACACCGGGGAGCTGTTTTTT
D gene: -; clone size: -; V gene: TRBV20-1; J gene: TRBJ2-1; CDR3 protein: CSASGEPRDEQFF; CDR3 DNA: TGCAGTGCTAGCGGAGAGCCTAGGGATGAGCAGTTCTTC
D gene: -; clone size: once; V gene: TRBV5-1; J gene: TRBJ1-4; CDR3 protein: CASSPVPGWTNEKLFF; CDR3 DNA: TGCGCCAGCAGCCCGGTGCCAGGGTGGACTAATGAAAAACTGTTTTTT
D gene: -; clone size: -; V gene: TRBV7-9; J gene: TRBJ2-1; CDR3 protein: CASSLGAHYNEQFF; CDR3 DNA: TGTGCCAGCAGCCTAGGAGCACACTACAATGAGCAGTTCTTC
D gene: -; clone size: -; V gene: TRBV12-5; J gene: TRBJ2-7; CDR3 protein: CASAQGQPYEQYF; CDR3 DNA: TGTGCTAGTGCCCAAGGGCAGCCCTACGAGCAGTACTTC
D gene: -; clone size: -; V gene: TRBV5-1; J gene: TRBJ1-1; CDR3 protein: CASSLMDTIEAFF; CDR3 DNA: TGCGCCAGCAGCTTGATGGATACGATTGAAGCTTTCTTT
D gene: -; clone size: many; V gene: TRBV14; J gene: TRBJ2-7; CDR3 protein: CASSRPPSYEQYF; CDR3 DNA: TGTGCCAGCAGCCGTCCCCCTTCCTACGAGCAGTACTTC
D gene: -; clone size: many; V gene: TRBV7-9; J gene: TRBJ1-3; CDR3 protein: CASSLQATARRNTIYF; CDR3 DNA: TGTGCCAGCAGCTTACAGGCGACCGCTCGGAGAAACACCATATATTTT
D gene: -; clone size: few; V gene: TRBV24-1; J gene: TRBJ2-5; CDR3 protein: CATSDPRGQETQYF; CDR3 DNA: TGTGCCACCAGTGACCCCCGCGGTCAAGAGACCCAGTACTTC
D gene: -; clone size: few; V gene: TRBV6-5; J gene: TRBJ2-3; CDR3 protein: CASSYSKGTGTDTQYF; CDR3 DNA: TGTGCCAGCAGTTACTCGAAGGGGACGGGCACAGATACGCAGTATTTT
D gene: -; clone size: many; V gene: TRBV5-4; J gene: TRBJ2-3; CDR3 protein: CASSLGLTQGTQYF; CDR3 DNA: TGTGCCAGCAGCTTGGGGCTAACCCAAGGGACGCAGTATTTT
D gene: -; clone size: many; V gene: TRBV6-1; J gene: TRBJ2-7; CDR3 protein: CASIWSSRLGEQYF; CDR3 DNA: TGTGCCAGCATATGGTCTAGCCGCCTTGGCGAGCAGTACTTC
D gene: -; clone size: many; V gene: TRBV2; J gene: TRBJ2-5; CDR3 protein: CASSERPRKETQYF; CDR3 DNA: TGTGCCAGCAGTGAAAGACCGCGGAAAGAGACCCAGTACTTC
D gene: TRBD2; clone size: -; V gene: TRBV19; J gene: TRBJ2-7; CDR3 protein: CASSITSEYEQYF; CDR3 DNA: TGTGCCAGTAGTATAACTAGCGAGTACGAGCAGTACTTC
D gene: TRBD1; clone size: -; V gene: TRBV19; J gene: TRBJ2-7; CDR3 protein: CASSTRTGAAEQYF; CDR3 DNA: TGTGCCAGTAGTACACGGACAGGGGCGGCCGAGCAGTACTTC
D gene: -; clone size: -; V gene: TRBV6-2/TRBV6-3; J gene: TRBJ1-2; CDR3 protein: CASSSLPPNYGYTF; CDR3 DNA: TGTGCCAGCAGTTCCCTGCCACCCAACTATGGCTACACCTTC
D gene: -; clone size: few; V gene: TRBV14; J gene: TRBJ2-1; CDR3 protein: CASSQEGGGRNEQFF; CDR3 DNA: TGTGCCAGCAGCCAAGAAGGGGGAGGGCGTAATGAGCAGTTCTTC
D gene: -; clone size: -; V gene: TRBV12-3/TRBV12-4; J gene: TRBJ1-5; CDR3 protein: CASSFSSQPQHF; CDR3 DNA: TGTGCCAGCAGTTTTAGCAGCCAGCCCCAGCATTTT
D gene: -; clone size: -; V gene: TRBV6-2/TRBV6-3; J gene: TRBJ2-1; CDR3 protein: CASRADLAYNEQFF; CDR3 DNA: TGTGCCAGCAGGGCGGATCTCGCCTACAATGAGCAGTTCTTC
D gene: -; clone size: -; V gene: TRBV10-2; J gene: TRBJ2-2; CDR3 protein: CASSGGGRSGELFF; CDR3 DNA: TGCGCCAGCAGTGGGGGGGGGCGAAGCGGGGAGCTGTTTTTT
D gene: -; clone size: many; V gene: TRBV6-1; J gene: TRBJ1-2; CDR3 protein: CASSGTGTRYGYTF; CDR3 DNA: TGTGCCAGCAGTGGAACAGGGACTCGCTATGGCTACACCTTC
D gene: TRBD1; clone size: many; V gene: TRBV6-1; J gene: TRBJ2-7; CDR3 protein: CASRTGSTYEQYF; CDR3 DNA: TGTGCCAGCCGGACAGGAAGCACCTACGAGCAGTACTTC
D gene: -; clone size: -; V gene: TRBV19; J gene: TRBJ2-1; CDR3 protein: CASSIGTNYNEQFF; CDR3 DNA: TGTGCCAGTAGTATAGGGACTAACTACAATGAGCAGTTCTTC
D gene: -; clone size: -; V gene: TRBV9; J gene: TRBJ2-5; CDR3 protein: CASSVVASSQETQYF; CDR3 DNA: TGTGCCAGCAGCGTAGTGGCTAGTTCCCAAGAGACCCAGTACTTC
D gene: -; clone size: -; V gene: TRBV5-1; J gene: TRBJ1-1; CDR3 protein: CASSFDTNWGAETFF; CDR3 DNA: TGCGCCAGCAGCTTTGATACTAATTGGGGTGCTGAAACTTTCTTT